The 14 T cell receptor beta chains below were found in one sample sequenced in a study of regulatory T cells in long-lasting Graves disease. Documented time point: persistent/refractory GD, antithyroid drugs over 5 years with positive TRAb. From PBMCs, RNA was extracted and then used to make the TCR library. iRepertoire HTBI primers and Arm-PCR of CDR3 regions built TCR beta libraries. From the multiplex PCR reads, TCRdb called clonotypes with MiXCR, one entry per CDR3 protein. The table includes a few hundred thousand distinct CDR3 sequences, around 20% detected once. Sequenced material: peripheral blood mononuclear cells (PBMCs), taken when the disease was refractory, from a patient treated with antithyroid drugs. Receptors were obtained from a female donor with Graves disease.

The CDR3 DNA is TGTGCCAGCAGCTTTTTCGCAGAGAACACTGAAGCTTTCTTT. Encoded protein: CASSFFAENTEAFF. The J gene is TRBJ1-1, the V gene TRBV7-9; D gene ambiguous. This CDR3 is built from 14 residues. Germline V gene lookup returns CDR1 SEHNR and CDR2 FQNEAQ (reference sequence). Deletions cut 3 bases from V and 1 base from J, with 9 bases between.

This clonotype was picked up one time. This sequence joins TRBV7-9 and TRBJ1-1, with D uncertain. The germline V gene has CDR1 SEHNR and CDR2 FQNEAQ (reference sequence). Trimming removed 2 bases at V and 8 bases at J, with 3 bases between. This CDR3 has 10 residues. The CDR3 DNA sequence: TGTGCCAGCAGCTTATACGAAGCTTTCTTT. This encodes CASSLYEAFF. The complete variable domain, with remaining parts taken from reference TRBV7-9 and TRBJ1-1, reads DTGVSQNPRHKITKRGQNVTFRCDPISEHNRLYWYRQTLGQGPEFLTYFQNEAQLEKSRLLSDRFSAERPKGSFSTLEIQRTEQGDSAMYLCASSLYEAFFGQGTRLTVV.

This chain connects TRBV29-1 to TRBJ2-5; D not certain. Trimming stripped 5 bases from V and 2 bases from J, with 15 bases between. The germline V gene encodes CDR1 SQVTM and CDR2 ANQGSEA. This CDR3 is 14 amino acids long. CDR3 loop: CSVSVAGGQETQYF. CDR3 coding DNA: TGCAGCGTTTCCGTCGCTGGTGGTCAAGAGACCCAGTACTTC.

This clonotype was counted between two and nine times. The V call is TRBV11-2, the J call TRBJ2-7; D might be TRBD1 or TRBD2, each matching 6 bases. There are 14 residues in the CDR3. CDR1 is SGHAT and CDR2 is FQNNGV in the germline V gene. Deletions cut 1 base from V and 3 bases from J, with 10 bases between. The CDR3 loop reads CASSLGRGGYEQYF. The CDR3 nucleotides read TGTGCCAGCAGCTTAGGCAGGGGAGGCTACGAGCAGTACTTC.

This clonotype was detected many times. The V call is TRBV28, the J call TRBJ2-1; 11 positions match TRBD2. Trimming at V came to 2 bases and at J to 5 bases, leaving 5 bases not matched to a gene. Germline lookup yields CDR1 MDHEN and CDR2 SYDVKM. The CDR3 contains 16 residues. CDR3 loop: CASSLAGTSGNNEQFF. The DNA for the CDR3 is TGTGCCAGCAGTTTAGCCGGGACTAGCGGCAACAATGAGCAGTTCTTC.

The chain combines TRBV24-1 with TRBJ2-2; D remains unclear. The germline V gene has CDR1 KGHDR and CDR2 SFDVKD. The CDR3 is 12 amino acids. V was pared by 9 bases and J by 1 base, with 5 bases between. CDR3: CATGWNTGELFF. CDR3 sequence (DNA): TGTGCCACCGGCTGGAACACCGGGGAGCTGTTTTTT.

This clonotype showed up many times. The chain joins TRBV6-1 to TRBJ2-6; tentatively, D is TRBD1 (6 bases). Germline lookup yields CDR1 MNHNS and CDR2 SASEGT. Trimming took 6 bases from V and 2 from J, leaving 14 bases between them. The CDR3 loop spans 16 amino acids. The CDR3 sequence is CASSSPGVAGANVLTF. The CDR3, as DNA: TGTGCCAGCAGCTCTCCAGGGGTGGCTGGGGCCAACGTCCTGACTTTC.

The chain employs TRBV7-9 and TRBJ2-1; 11 positions agree with TRBD2. In germline, CDR1 is SEHNR, CDR2 FQNEAQ (reference sequence). V lost 8 bases to trimming and J lost 6 bases; unmatched junction nucleotides: 12. CDR3 length: 16 residues. CDR3 coding DNA: TGTGCCAGCGGGCGACTAGCGGGGATTGGGGCCAATGAGCAGTTCTTC. This codes for CASGRLAGIGANEQFF.

This chain's CDR3 is CASSPGQGTGNQPQHF. The CDR3 nucleotides are TGTGCCAGTAGTCCAGGACAGGGGACGGGCAATCAGCCCCAGCATTTT. V gene TRBV19 combines with J gene TRBJ1-5, with 9 bases aligning to TRBD1. Looked up from germline, CDR1 is LNHDA and CDR2 is SQIVND (reference sequence). This CDR3 comprises 16 residues. The V segment lost 5 bases and the J segment 2 bases; nucleotides outside the gene matches: 7. The entire variable domain, with the rest obtained from reference TRBV19 and TRBJ1-5, is as follows: DGGITQSPKYLFRKEGQNVTLSCEQNLNHDAMYWYRQDPGQGLRLIYYSQIVNDFQKGDIAEGYSVSREKKESFPLTVTSAQKNPTAFYLCASSPGQGTGNQPQHFGDGTRLSIL.

This clonotype occurred many times. This chain links TRBV6-5 with TRBJ1-2; D possibly corresponds to TRBD1 (5 bases). V shed 0 bases and J shed 0 bases, with 8 bases lying between them. Germline lookup yields CDR1 MNHEY and CDR2 SVGAGI. The CDR3 extends over 15 amino acids. The CDR3 sequence: CASSYSQGPNYGYTF. In DNA form, the CDR3 reads TGTGCCAGCAGTTACTCTCAGGGTCCTAACTATGGCTACACCTTC.

Ten or more counts support this clonotype. This chain links TRBV29-1 with TRBJ1-1; D unresolved. Germline V gene lookup returns CDR1 SQVTM and CDR2 ANQGSEA. The CDR3 length is 13 residues. The V and J ends lost 2 bases and 0 bases respectively, with 7 bases between them. This chain's CDR3 is CSVEQAMNTEAFF. Written as DNA, the CDR3 is TGCAGCGTTGAACAGGCGATGAACACTGAAGCTTTCTTT.

The chain couples TRBV4-2 to TRBJ2-1; TRBD2 matches 7 bases. The CDR3 sequence is 15 residues long. With V trimmed by 4 bases and J by 5 bases, 8 bases remained unmatched. CDR1 is LGHNA, CDR2 YNFKEQ, per germline. The DNA for the CDR3 is TGTGCCAGCAGCCGGAATAGCGGGTACCACAATGAGCAGTTCTTC. Its protein product is CASSRNSGYHNEQFF.

This chain uses TRBV18 with TRBJ1-1; D call uncertain. The V and J ends lost 3 bases and 3 bases respectively, with 14 bases between them. Germline V CDR1 and CDR2: KGHSH, LQKENI. This CDR3 has 15 residues. The CDR3 nucleotides are TGTGCCAGCTCACCGGTTACCTCCACGGACACTGAAGCTTTCTTT. As protein: CASSPVTSTDTEAFF.

The rearrangement uses TRBV6-2 or TRBV6-3 and TRBJ1-2; the match to TRBD1 covers 7 bases. Germline V gene sequence: CDR1 MNHEY, CDR2 SVGEGT. The CDR3 extends over 15 amino acids. V trimming: 5 bases; J trimming: 5 bases; junction bases outside the gene matches: 11. Here the CDR3 reads CASSDYPRGLYGYTF. The DNA of the CDR3 is TGTGCCAGCAGTGATTACCCAAGGGGGCTATATGGCTACACCTTC.